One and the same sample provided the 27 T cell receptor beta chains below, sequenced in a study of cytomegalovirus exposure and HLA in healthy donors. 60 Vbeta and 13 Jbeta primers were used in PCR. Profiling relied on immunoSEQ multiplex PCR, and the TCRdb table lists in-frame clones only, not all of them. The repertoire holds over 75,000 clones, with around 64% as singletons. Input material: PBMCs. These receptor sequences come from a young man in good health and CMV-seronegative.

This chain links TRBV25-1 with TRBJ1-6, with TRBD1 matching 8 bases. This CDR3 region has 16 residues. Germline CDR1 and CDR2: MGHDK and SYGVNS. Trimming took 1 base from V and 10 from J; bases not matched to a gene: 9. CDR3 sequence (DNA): TGTGCCAGCAGTGAATCTGGGCAGGGGGCATGGTCACCCCTCCACTTT. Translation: CASSESGQGAWSPLHF.

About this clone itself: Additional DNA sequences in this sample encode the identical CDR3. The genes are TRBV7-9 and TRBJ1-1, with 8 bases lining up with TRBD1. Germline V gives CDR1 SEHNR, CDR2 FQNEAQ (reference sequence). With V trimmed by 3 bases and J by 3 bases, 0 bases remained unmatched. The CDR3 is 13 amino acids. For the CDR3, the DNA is TGTGCCAGCAGCTTGACAGGGGACACTGAAGCTTTCTTT. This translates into CASSLTGDTEAFF.

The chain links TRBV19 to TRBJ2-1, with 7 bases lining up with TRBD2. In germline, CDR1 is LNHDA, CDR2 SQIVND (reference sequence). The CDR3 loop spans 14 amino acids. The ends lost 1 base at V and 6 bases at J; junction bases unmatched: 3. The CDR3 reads CASSIGSSGNEQFF. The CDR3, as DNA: TGTGCCAGTAGTATAGGATCTAGCGGCAATGAGCAGTTCTTC.

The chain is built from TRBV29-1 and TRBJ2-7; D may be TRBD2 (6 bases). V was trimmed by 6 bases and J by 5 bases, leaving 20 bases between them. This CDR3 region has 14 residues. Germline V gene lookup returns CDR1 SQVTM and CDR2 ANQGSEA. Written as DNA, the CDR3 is TGCAGCGTGCCGGGTAAGCGGACTACACACGAGCAGTACTTC. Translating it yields CSVPGKRTTHEQYF.

The CDR3 DNA is TGTGCCAGCAGTTTCACTACATACGAGCAGTACTTC. Translated: CASSFTTYEQYF. The V and J genes are TRBV6-6 and TRBJ2-7; D uncertain. V dropped 4 bases and J dropped 4 bases, with 8 bases sitting between them. This CDR3 is built from 12 residues. Germline lookup yields CDR1 MNHNY and CDR2 SVGAGI (reference sequence).

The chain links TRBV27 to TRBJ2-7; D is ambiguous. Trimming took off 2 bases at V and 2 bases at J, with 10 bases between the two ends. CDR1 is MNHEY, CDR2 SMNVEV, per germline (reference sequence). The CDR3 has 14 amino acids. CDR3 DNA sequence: TGTGCCAGCAGTTTACACCCTAGAACCTACGAGCAGTACTTC. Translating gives CASSLHPRTYEQYF.

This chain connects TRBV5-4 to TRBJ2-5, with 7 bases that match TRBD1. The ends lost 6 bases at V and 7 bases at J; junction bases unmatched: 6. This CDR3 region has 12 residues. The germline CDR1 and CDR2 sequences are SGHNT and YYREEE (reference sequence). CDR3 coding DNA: TGTGCCAGCAAGGGACAGTTGGGGACCCAGTACTTC. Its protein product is CASKGQLGTQYF. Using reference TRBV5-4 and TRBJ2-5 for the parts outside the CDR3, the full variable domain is ETGVTQSPTHLIKTRGQQVTLRCSSQSGHNTVSWYQQALGQGPQFIFQYYREEENGRGNFPPRFSGLQFPNYSSELNVNALELDDSALYLCASKGQLGTQYFGPGTRLLVL.

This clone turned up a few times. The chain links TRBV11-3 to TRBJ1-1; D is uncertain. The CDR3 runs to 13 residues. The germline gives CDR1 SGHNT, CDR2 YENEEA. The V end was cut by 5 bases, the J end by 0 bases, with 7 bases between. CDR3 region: CASSAHLNTEAFF. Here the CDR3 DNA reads TGTGCCAGCAGCGCACACCTGAACACTGAAGCTTTCTTT.

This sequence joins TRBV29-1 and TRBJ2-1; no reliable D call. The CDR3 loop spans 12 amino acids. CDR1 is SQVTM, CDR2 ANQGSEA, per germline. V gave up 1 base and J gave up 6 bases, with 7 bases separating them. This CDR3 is CSVEGLANEQFF. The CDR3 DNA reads TGCAGCGTTGAAGGGCTGGCCAATGAGCAGTTCTTC.

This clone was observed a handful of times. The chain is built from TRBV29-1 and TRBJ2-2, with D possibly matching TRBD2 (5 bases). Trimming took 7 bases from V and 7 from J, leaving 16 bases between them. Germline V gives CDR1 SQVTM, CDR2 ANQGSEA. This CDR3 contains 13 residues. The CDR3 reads CSADPSEGGELFF. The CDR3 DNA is TGCAGCGCTGACCCCTCCGAGGGCGGGGAGCTGTTTTTT.

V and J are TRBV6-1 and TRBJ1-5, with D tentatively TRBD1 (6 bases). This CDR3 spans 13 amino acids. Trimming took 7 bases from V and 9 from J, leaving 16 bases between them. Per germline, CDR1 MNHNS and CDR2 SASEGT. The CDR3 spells CASTEGGLGPQHF. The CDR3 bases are TGTGCCAGCACCGAGGGGGGGCTTGGGCCCCAGCATTTT.

The chain's CDR3 is CAISRDPTTYEQYF. The CDR3 DNA reads TGTGCCATCAGTCGGGATCCTACGACCTACGAGCAGTACTTC. The V gene is TRBV10-3, the J gene TRBJ2-7, with a possible D match to TRBD2 (5 bases). V was pared by 5 bases and J by 2 bases, with 13 bases between. Germline CDR1 reads ENHRY; CDR2 reads SYGVKD. The CDR3 covers 14 residues.

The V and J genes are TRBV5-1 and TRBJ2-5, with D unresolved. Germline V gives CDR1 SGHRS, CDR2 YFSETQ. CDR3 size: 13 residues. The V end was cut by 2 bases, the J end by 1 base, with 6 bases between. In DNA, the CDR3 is TGCGCCAGCAGCTTAATAGTCCAAGAGACCCAGTACTTC. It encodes CASSLIVQETQYF.

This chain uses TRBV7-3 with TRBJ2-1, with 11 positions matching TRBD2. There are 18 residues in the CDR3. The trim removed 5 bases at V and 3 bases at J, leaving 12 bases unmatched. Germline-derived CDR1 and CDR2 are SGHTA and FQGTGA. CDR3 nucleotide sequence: TGTGCCAGCAGCCCGACCCCTAGCGGGAGGACCCTCTACAATGAGCAGTTCTTC. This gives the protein CASSPTPSGRTLYNEQFF.

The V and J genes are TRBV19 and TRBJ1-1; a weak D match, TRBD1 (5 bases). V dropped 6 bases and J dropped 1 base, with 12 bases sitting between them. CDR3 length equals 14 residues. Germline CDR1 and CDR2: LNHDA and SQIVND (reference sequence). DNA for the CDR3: TGTGCCAGTAGATGGGGGGAGGGGAACACTGAAGCTTTCTTT. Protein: CASRWGEGNTEAFF.

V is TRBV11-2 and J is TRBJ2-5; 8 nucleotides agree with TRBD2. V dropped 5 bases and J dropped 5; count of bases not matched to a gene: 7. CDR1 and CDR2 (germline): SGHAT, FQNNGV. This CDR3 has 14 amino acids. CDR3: CASSPGLVPETQYF. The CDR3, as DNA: TGTGCCAGCAGCCCGGGACTAGTTCCGGAGACCCAGTACTTC.

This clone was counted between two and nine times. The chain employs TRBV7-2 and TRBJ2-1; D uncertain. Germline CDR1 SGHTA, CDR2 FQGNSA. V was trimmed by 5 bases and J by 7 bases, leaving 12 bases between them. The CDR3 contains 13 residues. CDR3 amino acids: CASSPGPANEQFF. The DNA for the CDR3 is TGTGCCAGCAGCCCCGGCCCAGCGAATGAGCAGTTCTTC.

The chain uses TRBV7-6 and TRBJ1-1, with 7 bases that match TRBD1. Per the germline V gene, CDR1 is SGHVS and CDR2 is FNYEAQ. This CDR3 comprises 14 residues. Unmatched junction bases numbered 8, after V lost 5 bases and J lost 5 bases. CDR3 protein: CASSPMTGPTEAFF. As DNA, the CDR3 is TGTGCCAGCAGCCCAATGACAGGGCCGACTGAAGCTTTCTTT.

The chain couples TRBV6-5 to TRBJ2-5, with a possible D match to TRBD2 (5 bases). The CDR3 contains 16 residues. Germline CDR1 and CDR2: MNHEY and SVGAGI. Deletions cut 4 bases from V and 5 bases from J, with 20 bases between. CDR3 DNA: TGTGCCAGCAGTTTAATCCCCGGACTCCAAGGGGAGACCCAGTACTTC. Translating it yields CASSLIPGLQGETQYF.

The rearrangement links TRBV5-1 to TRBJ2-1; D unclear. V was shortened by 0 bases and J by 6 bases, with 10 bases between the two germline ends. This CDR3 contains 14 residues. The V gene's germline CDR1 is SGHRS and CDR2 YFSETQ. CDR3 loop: CASSLAEVGNEQFF. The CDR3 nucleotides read TGCGCCAGCAGCTTGGCCGAGGTAGGCAATGAGCAGTTCTTC.

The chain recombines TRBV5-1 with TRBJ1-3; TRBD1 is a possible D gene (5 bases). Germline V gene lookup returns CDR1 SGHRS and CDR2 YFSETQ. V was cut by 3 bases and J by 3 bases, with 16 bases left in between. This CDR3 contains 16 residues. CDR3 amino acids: CASSSTFGTGGNTIYF. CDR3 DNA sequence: TGCGCCAGCAGCTCCACTTTTGGGACTGGTGGAAACACCATATATTTT.

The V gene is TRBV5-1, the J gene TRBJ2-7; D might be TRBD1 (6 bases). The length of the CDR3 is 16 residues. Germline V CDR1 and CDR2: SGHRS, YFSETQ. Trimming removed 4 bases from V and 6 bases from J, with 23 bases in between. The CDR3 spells CASSGHRARIEGEQYF. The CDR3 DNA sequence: TGCGCCAGCAGCGGACACAGGGCGAGGATTGAAGGCGAGCAGTACTTC.

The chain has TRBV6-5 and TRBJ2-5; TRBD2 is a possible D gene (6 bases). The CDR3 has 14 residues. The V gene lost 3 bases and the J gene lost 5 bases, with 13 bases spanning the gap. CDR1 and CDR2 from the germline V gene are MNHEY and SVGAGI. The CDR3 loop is CASSYGGSSETQYF. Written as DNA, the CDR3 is TGTGCCAGCAGTTATGGGGGGTCGTCGGAGACCCAGTACTTC.

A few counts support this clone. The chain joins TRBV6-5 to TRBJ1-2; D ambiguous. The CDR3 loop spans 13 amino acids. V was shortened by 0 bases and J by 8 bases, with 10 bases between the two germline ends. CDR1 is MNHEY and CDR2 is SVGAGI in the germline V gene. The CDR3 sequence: CASSYSEGLGYTF. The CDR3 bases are TGTGCCAGCAGTTACTCGGAGGGCCTGGGCTACACCTTC.

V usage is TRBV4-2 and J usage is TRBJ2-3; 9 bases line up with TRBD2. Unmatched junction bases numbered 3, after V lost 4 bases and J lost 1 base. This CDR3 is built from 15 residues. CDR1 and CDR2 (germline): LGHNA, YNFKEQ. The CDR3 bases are TGTGCCAGCAGCCTTAGCGGGGGTGGCACAGATACGCAGTATTTT. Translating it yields CASSLSGGGTDTQYF.

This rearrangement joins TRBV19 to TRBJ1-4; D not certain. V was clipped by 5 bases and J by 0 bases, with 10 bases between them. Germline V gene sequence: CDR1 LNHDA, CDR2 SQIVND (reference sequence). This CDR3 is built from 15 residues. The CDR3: CASSLVVTTNEKLFF. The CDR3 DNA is TGTGCCAGTAGTCTCGTAGTCACAACTAATGAAAAACTGTTTTTT.

The CDR3 DNA reads as TGTGCCAGCAGTCCCCGGACAGGGGGGACGGAGACCCAGTACTTC. This sequence encodes CASSPRTGGTETQYF. The rearrangement links TRBV27 to TRBJ2-5; 10 nucleotides agree with TRBD1. J was trimmed by 5 bases and V by 5 bases; bases with no gene match: 8. CDR1 and CDR2 from the germline V gene are MNHEY and SMNVEV (reference sequence). This CDR3 is 15 amino acids long.